What follows is one T cell receptor beta chain and its context. No cognate antigen has been identified for it. No per-base quality is available; no much larger clone lies one base away. The data were obtained in a study of T cell changes during pregnancy in multiple sclerosis (dated by TCRdb to the late 2010s). In terms of the full investigation: The study examined how the T cell repertoire changed over the course of pregnancy in women with multiple sclerosis.

The library was generated by the immunoSEQ multiplex PCR assay. Held by TCRdb, this immuneACCESS table contains in-frame sequences only and omits some clones. Under half of the omission traces to an unresolved V gene where checked; the cause of the rest is unknown. Across this sample there are 25,000 to 35,000 clones, with just over 90% seen only once. Around 5% of the sample is held by the ten biggest clonotypes. The CDR3 measures 14 amino acids from cysteine to phenylalanine. The retained sequence is limited to the CDR3, 42 bases, with the frame set at the first base. At the junction V is shortened by 1 base and J by 3 bases, with 11 bases in between. The germline V gene gives CDR1 as SGDLS and CDR2 as YYNGEE.

The V gene is TRBV9 and the J gene is TRBJ2-7; the D gene is possibly TRBD2, with 5 bases matching. The specimen was peripheral blood, collected in the first trimester of pregnancy. The origin of this receptor is a female donor in good health, enrolled as a control in a pregnancy study. The sequenced DNA is TGTGCCAGCAGCGTAACGCGGGCAGGCTACGAGCAGTACTTC. It is translated as CASSVTRAGYEQYF.